The 22 T cell receptor beta chains given below trace back to one sample, sequenced in a study of blood T cell repertoires in COVID-19. Clones were read by immunoSEQ multiplex PCR, and TCRdb kept only the in-frame ones, dropping some. The sample consists of 250,000 to 350,000 clones, 85% of them appearing once. The sequenced sample consisted of PBMCs or T cells enriched from blood (not recorded which). The receptors originated from a woman between 50 and 59 years old who had recovered from COVID-19.

This clone showed up just once. This chain joins TRBV12-3 or TRBV12-4 and TRBJ1-5; D is undetermined. The CDR3 is made up of 13 amino acids. Trimming took off 8 bases at V and 5 bases at J, with 13 bases between the two ends. The CDR3 spells CASRAGSDQPQHF. The CDR3 DNA reads TGTGCCAGCCGCGCCGGGAGCGATCAGCCCCAGCATTTT.

The CDR3 DNA reads as TGTGCCAGCAGTTTATCCGTCTCAACTAATGAAAAACTGTTTTTT. Its translation is CASSLSVSTNEKLFF. This chain uses TRBV27 with TRBJ1-4, with D unclear. Germline loops: CDR1 MNHEY, CDR2 SMNVEV (reference sequence). The V and J ends lost 0 bases and 0 bases respectively, with 5 bases between them. CDR3 length: 15 residues.

This clone was counted many times. The genes are TRBV30 and TRBJ1-6, with TRBD1 matching over 9 bases. Germline V gives CDR1 GTSNPN, CDR2 SVGIG (reference sequence). The CDR3 consists of 15 residues. Losses at the gene ends were 2 bases for V and 5 bases for J; bases not matched to a gene: 4. CDR3 in DNA: TGTGCCTGGAGTTTTGGGACAGGGAATAATTCACCCCTCCACTTT. It yields the protein CAWSFGTGNNSPLHF.

The V gene is TRBV3-1 (or the pseudogene TRBV3-2), the J gene TRBJ1-5; maybe TRBD1 (5 bases). The germline V gene has CDR1 LGHDT and CDR2 YNNKEL (reference sequence). The length of the CDR3 is 13 residues. The V and J ends lost 4 bases and 7 bases respectively, with 11 bases between them. In DNA, the CDR3 is TGTGCCAGCAGCCTAGGGGTGGAACAGCCCCAGCATTTT. Translating gives CASSLGVEQPQHF.

This rearrangement joins TRBV5-1 to TRBJ2-5; 11 bases fit TRBD2. The germline CDR1 and CDR2 sequences are SGHRS and YFSETQ. CDR3 size: 15 residues. The V and J ends lost 2 bases and 4 bases, in that order; junction bases with no gene match: 4. DNA of the CDR3: TGCGCCAGCAGCTTAGGAACTAGCGGGAGAGAGACCCAGTACTTC. The encoded protein is CASSLGTSGRETQYF. Full variable domain (outside the CDR3, taken from reference TRBV5-1 and TRBJ2-5): KAGVTQTPRYLIKTRGQQVTLSCSPISGHRSVSWYQQTPGQGLQFLFEYFSETQRNKGNFPGRFSGRQFSNSRSEMNVSTLELGDSALYLCASSLGTSGRETQYFGPGTRLLVL.

The V gene is TRBV30, the J gene TRBJ2-5; tentative D call: TRBD1 (5 bases). This CDR3 is built from 11 residues. Trimming shortened V by 5 bases and J by 5 bases, and 9 bases separated the two germline ends. The germline V gene has CDR1 GTSNPN and CDR2 SVGIG (reference sequence). CDR3 amino acids: CAWGHRETQYF. The CDR3, as DNA: TGTGCCTGGGGCCACAGGGAGACCCAGTACTTC.

The chain uses TRBV6-2 or TRBV6-3 and TRBJ2-5; 8 nucleotides match TRBD1. CDR3 size: 13 residues. Germline values: CDR1 MNHEY, CDR2 SVGEGT. The J segment lost 8 bases and the V segment lost 6 bases, leaving 8 bases of the junction unmatched. The CDR3 reads CASSRGQGGTQYF. The CDR3 nucleotides are TGTGCCAGCAGCCGAGGACAGGGTGGTACCCAGTACTTC.

The chain couples TRBV7-8 to TRBJ1-3, with D possibly matching TRBD1 (6 bases). V lost 0 bases and J lost 1, with 13 bases in between. The CDR3 has 17 residues. Germline V gives CDR1 SGHVS, CDR2 FQNEAQ. The CDR3 DNA is TGTGCCAGCAGCTTAGCTTACAGGGCGAGTTCTGGAAACACCATATATTTT. This gives the protein CASSLAYRASSGNTIYF.

The chain is built from TRBV18 and TRBJ1-2; unclear D gene. The CDR3 totals 13 residues. Germline values: CDR1 KGHSH, CDR2 LQKENI. V was cut by 3 bases and J by 6 bases, with 11 bases left in between. CDR3 nucleotides: TGTGCCAGCTCACCTCGCGAGGGCGATGGCTACACCTTC. The encoded protein is CASSPREGDGYTF.

The CDR3 sequence: CASSFRGSGGSYEQYF. DNA of the CDR3: TGCGCCAGCAGCTTTCGTGGTAGCGGGGGGTCCTACGAGCAGTACTTC. The V and J genes are TRBV5-1 and TRBJ2-7; 10 nucleotides align to TRBD2. The J segment lost 1 base and the V segment lost 2 bases, leaving 6 bases of the junction unmatched. Germline V gene sequence: CDR1 SGHRS, CDR2 YFSETQ. The CDR3 covers 16 residues.

About this clone: The identical CDR3 is also encoded by other nucleotide sequences in the sample. V is TRBV3-1 (or the pseudogene TRBV3-2) and J is TRBJ1-1; maybe TRBD1 (5 bases). Trimming shortened V by 2 bases and J by 4 bases, and 8 bases separated the two germline ends. The CDR3 spans 13 residues. Germline assignment: CDR1 LGHDT and CDR2 YNNKEL (reference sequence). The CDR3 region is CASSQLTGTEAFF. Here the CDR3 DNA reads TGTGCCAGCAGCCAACTTACAGGCACTGAAGCTTTCTTT.

This clone was picked up many times. The V call is TRBV3-1 (or the pseudogene TRBV3-2), the J call TRBJ1-2, with 9 nucleotides matching TRBD1. The germline V gene has CDR1 LGHDT and CDR2 YNNKEL (reference sequence). The junction had 5 bases not matched to a gene; V was cut back by 5 bases and J by 7 bases. The CDR3 consists of 13 residues. The CDR3, as DNA: TGTGCCAGCAGCTTGGGACAGGGTCGTGGCTACACCTTC. This sequence encodes CASSLGQGRGYTF.

The V and J genes are TRBV5-1 and TRBJ2-5; 15 bases align to TRBD2. Germline CDR1 is SGHRS and CDR2 is YFSETQ. Trimming at V came to 4 bases and at J to 0 bases, leaving 4 bases not matched to a gene. The CDR3 runs to 17 residues. The CDR3 loop is CASSMGLAGGYQETQYF. The CDR3, as DNA: TGCGCCAGCAGCATGGGACTAGCGGGAGGTTACCAAGAGACCCAGTACTTC.

The CDR3 sequence: CASRPDRGEQPQHF. CDR3 DNA: TGTGCCAGTAGACCTGACAGGGGCGAACAGCCCCAGCATTTT. The rearrangement uses TRBV19 and TRBJ1-5; 8 bases agree with TRBD1. Germline V gene data show CDR1 as LNHDA and CDR2 as SQIVND (reference sequence). CDR3 size: 14 residues. V shed 6 bases and J 7 bases; nucleotides not matched to a gene: 8. Full variable domain (outside the CDR3, taken from reference TRBV19 and TRBJ1-5): DGGITQSPKYLFRKEGQNVTLSCEQNLNHDAMYWYRQDPGQGLRLIYYSQIVNDFQKGDIAEGYSVSREKKESFPLTVTSAQKNPTAFYLCASRPDRGEQPQHFGDGTRLSIL.

The chain has TRBV18 and TRBJ1-1; TRBD1 aligns across 7 bases. The CDR3 spans 14 residues. Germline V CDR1 and CDR2: KGHSH, LQKENI. V was clipped by 0 bases and J by 6 bases; unmatched bases: 4. CDR3: CASSPPEGASEAFF. The CDR3 nucleotides are TGTGCCAGCTCACCACCCGAGGGGGCCTCTGAAGCTTTCTTT.

The chain links TRBV6-2 or TRBV6-3 to TRBJ1-1, with D unresolved. Germline CDR1 and CDR2: MNHEY and SVGEGT. There are 13 residues in the CDR3. The V and J ends lost 2 bases and 4 bases respectively, with 8 bases between them. The CDR3 DNA is TGTGCCAGCAGTTACGTGAGGGCCACTGAAGCTTTCTTT. It codes for CASSYVRATEAFF.

The rearrangement uses TRBV9 and TRBJ2-1; D possibly corresponds to TRBD2 (5 bases). CDR1 is SGDLS, CDR2 YYNGEE, per germline. There are 15 residues in the CDR3. V lost 1 base, J lost 8 bases, and 16 bases lay in between. The CDR3 protein is CASSVRSSRGDEQFF. The CDR3 DNA reads as TGTGCCAGCAGCGTACGGTCTAGCCGCGGCGATGAGCAGTTCTTC.

The table lists this clone with a count of one. The V and J genes are TRBV10-1 and TRBJ1-1; possible D gene TRBD1, 5 bases. The CDR3 runs to 13 residues. Trimming shortened V by 7 bases and J by 3 bases, and 12 bases separated the two germline ends. The germline gives CDR1 WNHNN, CDR2 SYGVQD (reference sequence). Here the CDR3 reads CASKAGQDTEAFF. CDR3 bases: TGCGCCAGCAAGGCGGGGCAGGACACTGAAGCTTTCTTT.

In DNA, the CDR3 is TGTGCCAGCAGCTTACAGGGACAGGCCGCGAACACCGGGGAGCTGTTTTTT. This codes for CASSLQGQAANTGELFF. The gene calls are TRBV7-3 and TRBJ2-2; 8 bases are shared with TRBD1. Germline V CDR1 and CDR2: SGHTA, FQGTGA. CDR3 length equals 17 residues. The V segment lost 2 bases and the J segment 0 bases; nucleotides outside the gene matches: 5.

CDR3 amino acids: CASSIGLVSGVGNEQFF. The CDR3 bases are TGTGCCAGTAGTATTGGACTAGTATCGGGGGTCGGCAATGAGCAGTTCTTC. This sequence joins TRBV19 and TRBJ2-1, with 7 bases that match TRBD2. With 3 bases clipped from V and 6 bases from J, the junction kept 14 bases outside the gene matches. The germline V gene has CDR1 LNHDA and CDR2 SQIVND (reference sequence). The CDR3 is made up of 17 amino acids.

The V call is TRBV7-9, the J call TRBJ2-7; a possible D gene is TRBD1 (6 bases). Trimming cost V 5 bases and J 3 bases, with 11 bases left between them. CDR3 size: 13 residues. Germline values: CDR1 SEHNR, CDR2 FQNEAQ (reference sequence). CDR3 amino acids: CASSTRDNYEQYF. Here the CDR3 DNA reads TGTGCCAGCAGCACAAGGGACAACTACGAGCAGTACTTC.

This chain joins TRBV5-1 and TRBJ2-7; a possible D gene is TRBD1 (5 bases). The CDR3 consists of 16 residues. Trimming removed 0 bases at V and 6 bases at J, with 19 bases between. Looked up from germline, CDR1 is SGHRS and CDR2 is YFSETQ. CDR3 coding DNA: TGCGCCAGCAGCTTGGGAACAGGAAAAACGGCCGCCGAGCAGTACTTC. Its protein is CASSLGTGKTAAEQYF. Combining the CDR3 with reference TRBV5-1 and TRBJ2-7 gives the whole variable domain KAGVTQTPRYLIKTRGQQVTLSCSPISGHRSVSWYQQTPGQGLQFLFEYFSETQRNKGNFPGRFSGRQFSNSRSEMNVSTLELGDSALYLCASSLGTGKTAAEQYFGPGTRLTVT.